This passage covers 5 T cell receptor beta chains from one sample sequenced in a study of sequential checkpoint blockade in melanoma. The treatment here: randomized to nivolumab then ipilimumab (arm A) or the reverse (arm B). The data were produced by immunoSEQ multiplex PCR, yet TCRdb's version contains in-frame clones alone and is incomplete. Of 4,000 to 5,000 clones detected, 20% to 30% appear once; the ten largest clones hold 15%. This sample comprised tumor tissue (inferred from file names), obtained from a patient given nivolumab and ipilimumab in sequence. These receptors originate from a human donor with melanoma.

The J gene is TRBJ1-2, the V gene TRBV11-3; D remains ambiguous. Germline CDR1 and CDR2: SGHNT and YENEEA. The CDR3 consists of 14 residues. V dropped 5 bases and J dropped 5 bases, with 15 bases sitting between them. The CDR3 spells CASSTGPAGYGYTF. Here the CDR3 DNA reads TGTGCCAGCAGCACGGGCCCCGCGGGGTATGGCTACACCTTC.

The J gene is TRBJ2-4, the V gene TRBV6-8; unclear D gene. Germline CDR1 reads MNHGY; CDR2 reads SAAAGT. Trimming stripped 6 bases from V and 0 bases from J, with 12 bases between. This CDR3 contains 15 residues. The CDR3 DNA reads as TGTGCCAGCAGGCCTAAAACATTAGCCAAAAACATTCAGTACTTC. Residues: CASRPKTLAKNIQYF.

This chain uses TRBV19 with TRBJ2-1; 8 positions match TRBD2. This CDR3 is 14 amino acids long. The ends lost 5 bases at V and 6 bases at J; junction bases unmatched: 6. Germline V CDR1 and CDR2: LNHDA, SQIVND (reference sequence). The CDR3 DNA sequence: TGTGCCAGTAGTCCAAGCGGGAGTCCCAATGAGCAGTTCTTC. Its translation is CASSPSGSPNEQFF. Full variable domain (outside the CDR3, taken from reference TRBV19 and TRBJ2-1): DGGITQSPKYLFRKEGQNVTLSCEQNLNHDAMYWYRQDPGQGLRLIYYSQIVNDFQKGDIAEGYSVSREKKESFPLTVTSAQKNPTAFYLCASSPSGSPNEQFFGPGTRLTVL.

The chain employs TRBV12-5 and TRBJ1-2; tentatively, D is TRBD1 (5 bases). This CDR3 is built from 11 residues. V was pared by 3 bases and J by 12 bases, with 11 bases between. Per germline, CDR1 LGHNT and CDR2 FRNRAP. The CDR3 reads CASGLSGPDTF. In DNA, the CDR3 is TGTGCTAGTGGTTTATCAGGGCCTGACACCTTC.

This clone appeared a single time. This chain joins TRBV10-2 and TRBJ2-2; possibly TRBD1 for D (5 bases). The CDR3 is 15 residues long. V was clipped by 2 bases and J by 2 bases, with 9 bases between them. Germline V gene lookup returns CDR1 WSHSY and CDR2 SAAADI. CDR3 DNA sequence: TGCGCCAGCAGTGAGAGGGGTACCAACACCGGGGAGCTGTTTTTT. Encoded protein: CASSERGTNTGELFF.